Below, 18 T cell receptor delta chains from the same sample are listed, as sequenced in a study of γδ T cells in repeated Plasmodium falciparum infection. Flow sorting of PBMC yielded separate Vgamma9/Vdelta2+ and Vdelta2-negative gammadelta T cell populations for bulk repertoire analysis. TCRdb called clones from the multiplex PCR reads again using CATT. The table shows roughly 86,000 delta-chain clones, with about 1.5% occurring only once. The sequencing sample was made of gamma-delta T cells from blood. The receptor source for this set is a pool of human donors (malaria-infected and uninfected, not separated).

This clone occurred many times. DNA of the CDR3: TGTGCTCTTGGGGAACTTCCCCAGTTCCGACTGGGGGATACGCAGGGACTCATCTTT. Its protein is CALGELPQFRLGDTQGLIF. The chain combines TRDV1 with TRDJ1; 13 bases map to TRDD3. Germline loops: CDR1 TSWWSYY, CDR2 QGS. The V segment lost 0 bases and the J segment 10 bases; nucleotides outside the gene matches: 17. The CDR3 contains 19 residues.

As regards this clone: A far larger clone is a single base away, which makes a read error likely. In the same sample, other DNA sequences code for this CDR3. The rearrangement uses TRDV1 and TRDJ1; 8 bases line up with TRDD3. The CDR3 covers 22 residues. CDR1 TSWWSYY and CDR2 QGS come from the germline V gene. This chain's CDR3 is CALGEGLYRTGGHLPYTDKLIF. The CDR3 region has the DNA TGTGCTCTTGGGGAAGGTCTCTACCGTACTGGGGGTCACCTCCCCTACACAGATAAACTCATCTTT.

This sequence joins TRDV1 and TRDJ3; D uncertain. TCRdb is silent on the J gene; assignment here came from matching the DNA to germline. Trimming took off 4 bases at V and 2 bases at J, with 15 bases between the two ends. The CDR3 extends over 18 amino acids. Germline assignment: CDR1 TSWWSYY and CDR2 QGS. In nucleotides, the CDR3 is TGTGCTCTTGGGGCCCGGGCTTTTCGAGCCTGGGACACCCGACAGATGTTTTTC. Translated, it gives CALGARAFRAWDTRQMFF.

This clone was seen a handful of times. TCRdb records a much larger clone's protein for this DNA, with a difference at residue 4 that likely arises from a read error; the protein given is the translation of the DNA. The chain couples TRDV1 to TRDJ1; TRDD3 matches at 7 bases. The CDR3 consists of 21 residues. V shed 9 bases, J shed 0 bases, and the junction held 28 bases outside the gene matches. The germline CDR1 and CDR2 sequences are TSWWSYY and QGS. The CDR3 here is CALRHLAFAPYWGPYTDKLIF. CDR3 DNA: TGTGCTCTCCGCCACCTTGCCTTTGCCCCGTACTGGGGCCCGTACACCGATAAACTCATCTTT.

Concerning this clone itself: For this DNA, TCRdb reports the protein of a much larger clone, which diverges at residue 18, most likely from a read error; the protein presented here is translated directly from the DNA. The CDR3 DNA reads as TGTGCTCTTGGGGGCACCTTCCTACTACCGTACTGGGGGTCTTACACCGATAGACTCATCTTT. Translating gives CALGGTFLLPYWGSYTDRLIF. This rearrangement joins TRDV1 to TRDJ1; D possibly corresponds to TRDD2 (9 bases). The CDR3 extends over 21 amino acids. CDR1 is TSWWSYY and CDR2 is QGS in the germline V gene.

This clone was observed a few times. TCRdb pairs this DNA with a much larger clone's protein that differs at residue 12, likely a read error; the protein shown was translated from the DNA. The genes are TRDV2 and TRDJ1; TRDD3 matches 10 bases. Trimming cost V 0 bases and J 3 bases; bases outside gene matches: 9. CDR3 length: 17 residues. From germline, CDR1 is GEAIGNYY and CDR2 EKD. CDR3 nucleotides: TGTGCCTGTGACACCCTTACTGGGGGATTATACGCCGATAAACTCATCTTT. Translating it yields CACDTLTGGLYADKLIF.

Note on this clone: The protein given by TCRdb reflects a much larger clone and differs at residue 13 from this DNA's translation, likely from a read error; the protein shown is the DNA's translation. The CDR3 DNA sequence: TGTGCCTGTGACCCTGTCTCTGGGGGATACAACGATAGACTCATCTTT. This encodes CACDPVSGGYNDRLIF. The chain couples TRDV2 to TRDJ1, with 11 bases fitting TRDD3. As TCRdb names no J gene, one was assigned here on the basis of a DNA match to germline. The germline V gene encodes CDR1 GEAIGNYY and CDR2 EKD. The CDR3 is 16 amino acids.

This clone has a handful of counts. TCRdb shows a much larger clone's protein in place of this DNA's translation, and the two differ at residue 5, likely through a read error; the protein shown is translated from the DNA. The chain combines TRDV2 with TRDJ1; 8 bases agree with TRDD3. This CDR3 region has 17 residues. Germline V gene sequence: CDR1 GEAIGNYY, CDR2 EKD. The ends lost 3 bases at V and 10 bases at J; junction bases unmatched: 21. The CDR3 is CACDALRASGGFDGLIF. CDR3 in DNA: TGTGCCTGTGACGCTCTCCGCGCTAGTGGGGGATTCGACGGACTCATCTTT.

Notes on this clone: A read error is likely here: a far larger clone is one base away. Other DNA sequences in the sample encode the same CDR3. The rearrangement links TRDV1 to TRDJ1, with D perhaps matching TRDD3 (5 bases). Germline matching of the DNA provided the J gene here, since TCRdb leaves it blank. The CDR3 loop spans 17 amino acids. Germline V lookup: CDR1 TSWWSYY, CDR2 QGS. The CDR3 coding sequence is TGTGCTCTTGCCTCCGAAGGGGACCGGCGATACACTGATAAACTCATCTTT. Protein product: CALASEGDRRYTDKLIF.

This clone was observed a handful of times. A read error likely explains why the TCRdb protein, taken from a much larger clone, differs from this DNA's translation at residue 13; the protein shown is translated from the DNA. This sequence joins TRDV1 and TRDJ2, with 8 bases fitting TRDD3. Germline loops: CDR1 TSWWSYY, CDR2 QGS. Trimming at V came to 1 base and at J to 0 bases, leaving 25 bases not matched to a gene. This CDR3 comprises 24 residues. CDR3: CALGERGFWLRTMLGEALTAQLFF. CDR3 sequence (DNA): TGTGCTCTTGGGGAACGGGGGTTTTGGCTACGGACTATGCTGGGGGAAGCTTTGACAGCACAACTCTTCTTT.

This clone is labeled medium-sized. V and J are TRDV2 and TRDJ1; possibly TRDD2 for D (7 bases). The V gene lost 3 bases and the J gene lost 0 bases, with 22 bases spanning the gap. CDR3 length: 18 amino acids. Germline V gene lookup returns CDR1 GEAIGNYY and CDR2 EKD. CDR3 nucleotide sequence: TGTGCCTGTGACGGCCTTCCTGGCCGAGGGGGGAACACCGATAAACTCATCTTT. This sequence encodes CACDGLPGRGGNTDKLIF.

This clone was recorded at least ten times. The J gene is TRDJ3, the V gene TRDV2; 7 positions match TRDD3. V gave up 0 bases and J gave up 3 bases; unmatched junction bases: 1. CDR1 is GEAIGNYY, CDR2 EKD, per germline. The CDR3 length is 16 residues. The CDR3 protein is CACDTWGYWDTRQMFF. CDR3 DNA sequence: TGTGCCTGTGACACCTGGGGATACTGGGACACCCGACAGATGTTTTTC.

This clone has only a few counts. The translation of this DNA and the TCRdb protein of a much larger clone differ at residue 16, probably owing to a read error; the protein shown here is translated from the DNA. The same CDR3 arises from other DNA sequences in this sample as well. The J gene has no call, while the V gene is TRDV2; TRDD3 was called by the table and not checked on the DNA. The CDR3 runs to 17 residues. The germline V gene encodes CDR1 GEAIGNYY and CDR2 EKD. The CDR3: CACDTVGEAPRTDKLTF. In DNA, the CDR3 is TGTGCCTGTGACACCGTGGGGGAGGCTCCGAGAACCGATAAACTCACCTTT.

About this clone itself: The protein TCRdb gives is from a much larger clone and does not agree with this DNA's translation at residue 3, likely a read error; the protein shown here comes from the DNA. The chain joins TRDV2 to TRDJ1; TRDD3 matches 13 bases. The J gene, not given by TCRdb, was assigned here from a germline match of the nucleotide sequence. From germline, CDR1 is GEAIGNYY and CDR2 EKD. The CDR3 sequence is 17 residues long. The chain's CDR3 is CARDALLGDTGTDKLIF. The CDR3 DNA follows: TGTGCCCGTGACGCCTTACTGGGGGATACGGGGACCGATAAACTCATCTTT.

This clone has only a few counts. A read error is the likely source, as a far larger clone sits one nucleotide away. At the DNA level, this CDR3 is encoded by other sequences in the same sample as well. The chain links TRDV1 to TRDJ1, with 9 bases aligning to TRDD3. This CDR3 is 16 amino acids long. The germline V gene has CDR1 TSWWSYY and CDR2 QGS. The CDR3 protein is CALGEFPLGDIYKLIF. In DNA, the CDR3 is TGTGCTCTTGGGGAATTCCCATTGGGGGATATATATAAGCTCATCTTT.

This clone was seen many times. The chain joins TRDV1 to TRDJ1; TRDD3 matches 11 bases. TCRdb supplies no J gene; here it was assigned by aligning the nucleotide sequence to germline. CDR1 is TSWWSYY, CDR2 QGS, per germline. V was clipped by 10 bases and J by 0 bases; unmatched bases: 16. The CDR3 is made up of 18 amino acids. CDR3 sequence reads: CAPLLVWGILRHTDKLIF. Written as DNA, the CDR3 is TGTGCTCCCTTATTGGTCTGGGGGATACTCAGGCACACCGATAAACTCATCTTT.

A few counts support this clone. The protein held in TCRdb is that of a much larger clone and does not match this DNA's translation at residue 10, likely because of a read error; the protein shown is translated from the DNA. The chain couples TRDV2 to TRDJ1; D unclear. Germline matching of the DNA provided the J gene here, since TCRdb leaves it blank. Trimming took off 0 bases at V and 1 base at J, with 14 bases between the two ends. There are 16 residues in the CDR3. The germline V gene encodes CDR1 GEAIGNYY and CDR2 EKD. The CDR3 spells CACDTEEEECTDKLIF. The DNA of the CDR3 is TGTGCCTGTGACACCGAGGAAGAAGAGTGCACCGATAAACTCATCTTT.

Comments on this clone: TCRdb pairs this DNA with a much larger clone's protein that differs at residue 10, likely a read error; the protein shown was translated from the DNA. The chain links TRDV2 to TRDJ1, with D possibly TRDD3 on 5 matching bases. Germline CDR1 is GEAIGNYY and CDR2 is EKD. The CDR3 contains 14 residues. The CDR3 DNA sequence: TGTGCCTGTGACGGGATTAGTGCCACCGGTAAACTCATCTTT. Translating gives CACDGISATGKLIF.